One and the same sample provided the 18 T cell receptor beta chains below, sequenced in a study of CDR3 diversity in severe acne. TCRdb redid the calling of the PCR reads with MiXCR, one entry per CDR3 protein. The table includes 100,000 or so distinct CDR3 sequences, approximately 47% detected once. Sequenced: blood. These receptors came from a male donor with acne.

The chain employs TRBV5-1 and TRBJ1-5; TRBD1 matches at 8 bases. The germline V gene has CDR1 SGHRS and CDR2 YFSETQ. V shed 5 bases and J 0 bases; nucleotides not matched to a gene: 10. The CDR3 totals 17 residues. CDR3 DNA: TGCGCCAGCAGAGGGGCCCACAGGGGGGATAGCAATCAGCCCCAGCATTTT. It translates to CASRGAHRGDSNQPQHF.

This sequence joins TRBV20-1 and TRBJ2-7; the D gene is possibly TRBD2 (5 bases). The CDR3 consists of 14 residues. CDR1 DFQATT and CDR2 SNEGSKA come from the germline V gene (reference sequence). Trimming removed 5 bases at V and 4 bases at J, with 18 bases between. The CDR3: CSAHNKGRIYEQYF. For the CDR3, the DNA is TGCAGTGCTCATAACAAAGGGAGAATATACGAGCAGTACTTC.

This clonotype was seen only a few times. The rearrangement joins TRBV6-1 to TRBJ1-2; D unresolved. The CDR3 runs to 17 residues. The V gene lost 7 bases and the J gene lost 1 base, with 22 bases spanning the gap. Looked up from germline, CDR1 is MNHNS and CDR2 is SASEGT. The CDR3 sequence: CASTLYSRPGFNYGYTF. The DNA for the CDR3 is TGTGCCAGCACCCTATATTCGAGGCCAGGTTTTAACTATGGCTACACCTTC.

The chain carries TRBV5-6 and TRBJ2-7; 9 positions agree with TRBD2. Germline loops: CDR1 SGHDT, CDR2 YYEEEE. The CDR3 totals 15 residues. J was trimmed by 4 bases and V by 1 base; bases with no gene match: 6. DNA for the CDR3: TGTGCCAGCAGCTTGTTTGCTAGCGGGGATTACGAGCAGTACTTC. Translation gives CASSLFASGDYEQYF.

This clonotype came up many times. V usage is TRBV5-6 and J usage is TRBJ2-1; D perhaps matches TRBD1 (5 bases). Trimming left V 4 bases short and J 9 bases short, with 14 bases between. Germline loops: CDR1 SGHDT, CDR2 YYEEEE. This CDR3 has 13 amino acids. The CDR3 loop is CASSASGISEQFF. The CDR3 DNA follows: TGTGCCAGCAGCGCCTCAGGGATAAGTGAGCAGTTCTTC.

The chain carries TRBV20-1 and TRBJ2-5; a weak D match, TRBD2 (6 bases). CDR3 size: 12 residues. Trimming shortened V by 6 bases and J by 9 bases, and 17 bases separated the two germline ends. Germline values: CDR1 DFQATT, CDR2 SNEGSKA (reference sequence). The CDR3 region has the DNA TGCAGTGCCCTCTCCCCGGGGGTGGCCCAGTACTTC. This translates into CSALSPGVAQYF.

The J gene is TRBJ2-7, the V gene TRBV10-3; 9 nucleotides line up with TRBD1. Germline values: CDR1 ENHRY, CDR2 SYGVKD. CDR3 length: 15 amino acids. V was pared by 5 bases and J by 5 bases, with 10 bases of the junction left unmatched. The CDR3 DNA follows: TGTGCCATCAGTCGTACAGGGGGCGCAGAGGACGAGCAGTACTTC. This translates into CAISRTGGAEDEQYF.

This clonotype was found a few times. This chain uses TRBV28 with TRBJ1-5; D possibly corresponds to TRBD1 (5 bases). Trimming took 2 bases from V and 5 from J, leaving 10 bases between them. This CDR3 spans 14 amino acids. The germline gives CDR1 MDHEN, CDR2 SYDVKM. The CDR3 loop is CASSLERGYQPQHF. CDR3 nucleotide sequence: TGTGCCAGCAGTTTAGAGAGGGGCTATCAGCCCCAGCATTTT.

This clonotype was detected ten times or more. This chain uses TRBV20-1 with TRBJ2-5; 11 nucleotides align to TRBD1. Germline values: CDR1 DFQATT, CDR2 SNEGSKA (reference sequence). The CDR3 spans 14 residues. V shed 3 bases and J 2 bases; nucleotides not matched to a gene: 2. CDR3 sequence reads: CSASRDRGQETQYF. CDR3 DNA: TGCAGTGCTAGCCGGGACAGGGGGCAAGAGACCCAGTACTTC.

The chain uses TRBV4-1 and TRBJ1-3; TRBD1 might be the D (5 bases). The CDR3 runs 16 residues. Germline values: CDR1 MGHRA, CDR2 YSYEKL. The V end lost 0 bases, the J end lost 5 bases, and 14 bases lay between the germline ends. The CDR3, as DNA: TGCGCCAGCAGCCAAGAGATTCGGGGGAGTCGAAACACCATATATTTT. This translates into CASSQEIRGSRNTIYF.

As concerns this clonotype: The junction departs from the called germline gene at one end, perhaps through a read error. The rearrangement links TRBV5-1 to TRBJ2-7; TRBD2 aligns across 7 bases. This CDR3 is built from 15 residues. The V gene's germline CDR1 is SGHRS and CDR2 YFSETQ. The CDR3: CASSLDPTSEVEQYF. The CDR3 DNA follows: TGTGCCAGCAGCTTAGATCCTACTAGCGAAGTCGAGCAGTACTTC.

This clonotype is judged medium-sized. Relative to the germline gene, one junction end is altered; a read error may explain this. The rearrangement links TRBV20-1 to TRBJ1-1, with D perhaps TRBD1 (5 bases). Germline CDR1 DFQATT, CDR2 SNEGSKA (reference sequence). The CDR3 spans 12 residues. CDR3 amino acids: CSARVALDSAIF. The CDR3, as DNA: TGCAGTGCTAGAGTCGCCCTAGACAGCGCCATCTTT.

In this sample, this clonotype turned up once. The V gene is TRBV27, the J gene TRBJ2-2; 7 bases agree with TRBD2. This CDR3 contains 20 residues. The J segment lost 3 bases and the V segment lost 0 bases, leaving 16 bases of the junction unmatched. Germline CDR1 reads MNHEY; CDR2 reads SMNVEV (reference sequence). The CDR3 DNA is TGTGCCAGCAGTTTATCAATCGGTGCTGGCGGGAGTTTCGACACCGGGGAGCTGTTTTTT. This encodes CASSLSIGAGGSFDTGELFF.

This sequence joins TRBV6-5 and TRBJ2-3; 8 bases match TRBD2. V lost 5 bases to trimming and J lost 4 bases; unmatched junction nucleotides: 2. Germline CDR1 reads MNHEY; CDR2 reads SVGAGI. This CDR3 is built from 13 residues. The CDR3 DNA reads TGTGCCAGCAGTGACGGGGGGGCAGATACGCAGTATTTT. It translates to CASSDGGADTQYF.

The J gene is TRBJ1-2, the V gene TRBV5-6; D ambiguous. The CDR3 consists of 14 residues. Germline V gene sequence: CDR1 SGHDT, CDR2 YYEEEE. With 3 bases removed from V and 4 bases from J, the gap between germline ends came to 13 bases. The CDR3 is CASSSAGVSYGYTF. The CDR3 nucleotides are TGTGCCAGCAGCTCGGCCGGGGTCAGCTATGGCTACACCTTC. The full variable domain, with the rest looked up from reference TRBV5-6 and TRBJ1-2, is DAGVTQSPTHLIKTRGQQVTLRCSPKSGHDTVSWYQQALGQGPQFIFQYYEEEERQRGNFPDRFSGHQFPNYSSELNVNALLLGDSALYLCASSSAGVSYGYTFGSGTRLTVV.

The rearrangement uses TRBV19 and TRBJ1-2; D might be TRBD1 (5 bases). Germline values: CDR1 LNHDA, CDR2 SQIVND (reference sequence). This CDR3 has 11 residues. V gave up 9 bases and J gave up 3 bases, with 8 bases separating them. The DNA for the CDR3 is TGTGCCAGCACGACAGACTATGGCTACACCTTC. Protein product: CASTTDYGYTF.

V usage is TRBV7-2 and J usage is TRBJ2-6, with 7 positions matching TRBD2. This CDR3 contains 17 residues. Trimming at V came to 6 bases and at J to 2 bases, leaving 10 bases not matched to a gene. The germline CDR1 and CDR2 sequences are SGHTA and FQGNSA. The CDR3 region is CASRAGGSGAGANVLTF. CDR3 DNA: TGTGCCAGCAGAGCTGGCGGGAGTGGTGCTGGGGCCAACGTCCTGACTTTC. The full variable domain, its missing parts supplied by reference TRBV7-2 and TRBJ2-6, is GAGVSQSPSNKVTEKGKDVELRCDPISGHTALYWYRQSLGQGLEFLIYFQGNSAPDKSGLPSDRFSAERTGGSVSTLTIQRTQQEDSAVYLCASRAGGSGAGANVLTFGAGSRLTVL.

This chain uses TRBV20-1 with TRBJ2-1; 8 nucleotides line up with TRBD2. Germline loops: CDR1 DFQATT, CDR2 SNEGSKA (reference sequence). The V segment lost 1 base and the J segment 6 bases; nucleotides outside the gene matches: 17. This CDR3 has 18 amino acids. The CDR3, as DNA: TGCAGTGCTAGAGGTCAACTAGCGGTCTCGTTGGGAGTCAATGAGCAGTTCTTC. Its protein product is CSARGQLAVSLGVNEQFF.